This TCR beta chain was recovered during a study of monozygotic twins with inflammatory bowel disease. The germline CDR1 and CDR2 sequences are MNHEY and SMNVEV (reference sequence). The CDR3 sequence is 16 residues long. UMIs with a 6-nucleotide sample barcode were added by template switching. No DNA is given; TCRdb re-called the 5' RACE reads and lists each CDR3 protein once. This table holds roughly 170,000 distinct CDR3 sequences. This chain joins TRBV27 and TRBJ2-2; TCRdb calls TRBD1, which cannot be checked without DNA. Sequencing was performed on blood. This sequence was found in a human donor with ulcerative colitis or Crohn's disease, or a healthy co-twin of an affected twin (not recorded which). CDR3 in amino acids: CASSSIGTVNTGELFF.